Shown below are 24 T cell receptor beta chains from a single sample sequenced in a study of T cell repertoires in cytomegalovirus infection. TCRdb reprocessed the reads via MiXCR and lists one record per CDR3 protein. The repertoire holds about 770,000 distinct CDR3 sequences, with 25% to 35% as singletons. Their antigens remain unidentified. Sequenced material: cultured CD8+ T cells from PBMCs, taken from culture after CMV antigen stimulation. These receptors all come from a human donor in good health (CMV status not recorded). Some clones in this sample may be carry-over from other donors' samples.

In this sample, this clonotype turned up a few times. The chain joins TRBV14 to TRBJ1-1; tentative D call: TRBD1 (5 bases). Germline V gene sequence: CDR1 SGHDN, CDR2 FVKESK. V was cut by 2 bases and J by 5 bases, with 9 bases left in between. The CDR3 consists of 13 residues. The CDR3 coding sequence is TGTGCCAGCAGCCAATTTGAGGGGACTGAAGCTTTCTTT. It specifies CASSQFEGTEAFF.

This clonotype was seen ten or more times. V usage is TRBV15 and J usage is TRBJ1-4; D is undetermined. V dropped 4 bases and J dropped 4 bases, with 13 bases sitting between them. Germline lookup yields CDR1 LNHNV and CDR2 YYDKDF (reference sequence). The CDR3 length is 15 residues. The CDR3 here is CATSKDLGHNEKLFF. The CDR3 DNA reads TGTGCCACCAGCAAGGACCTCGGTCATAATGAAAAACTGTTTTTT.

The V and J genes are TRBV19 and TRBJ2-1; a weak D match, TRBD2 (5 bases). In germline, CDR1 is LNHDA, CDR2 SQIVND (reference sequence). Trimming removed 6 bases from V and 5 bases from J, with 11 bases in between. The CDR3 spans 13 residues. The CDR3 DNA sequence: TGTGCCAGTAGAATCGGGGTCGACAATGAGCAGTTCTTC. Encoded protein: CASRIGVDNEQFF.

The rearrangement links TRBV7-9 to TRBJ2-1, with 8 positions matching TRBD2. This CDR3 has 16 amino acids. Unmatched junction bases numbered 13, after V lost 7 bases and J lost 5 bases. The germline CDR1 and CDR2 sequences are SEHNR and FQNEAQ (reference sequence). The CDR3 sequence is CASKLAEAHGNNEQFF. CDR3 DNA: TGTGCCAGCAAACTAGCGGAAGCCCACGGGAACAATGAGCAGTTCTTC.

The rearrangement joins TRBV12-5 to TRBJ2-7, with D possibly TRBD1 on 5 matching bases. Germline V lookup: CDR1 LGHNT, CDR2 FRNRAP. The V end was cut by 2 bases, the J end by 3 bases, with 5 bases between. CDR3 length: 12 residues. This CDR3 is CASGLRGYEQYF. CDR3 in DNA: TGTGCTAGTGGTTTGAGGGGCTACGAGCAGTACTTC.

The gene calls are TRBV6-6 and TRBJ2-1, with 9 bases matching TRBD2. The CDR3 extends over 13 amino acids. V lost 6 bases to trimming and J lost 6 bases; unmatched junction nucleotides: 3. The V gene's germline CDR1 is MNHNY and CDR2 SVGAGI (reference sequence). The DNA of the CDR3 is TGTGCCAGCAGAGGCGGGGGGGCCAATGAGCAGTTCTTC. It codes for CASRGGGANEQFF.

The CDR3 DNA reads TGTGCCAGTAGTATACAGGGGAACAATTCACCCCTCCACTTT. It translates to CASSIQGNNSPLHF. The chain carries TRBV19 and TRBJ1-6; weak D call: TRBD1 (6 bases). Between the trimmed V and J ends, which lost 2 bases and 7 bases, there was a span of 9 bases. The CDR3 consists of 14 residues. CDR1 and CDR2 (germline): LNHDA, SQIVND (reference sequence).

The rearrangement links TRBV10-3 to TRBJ2-3; TRBD2 matches at 11 bases. The CDR3 consists of 18 residues. J gave up 0 bases and V 0 bases, and 5 bases lay outside the gene matches. Germline CDR1 reads ENHRY; CDR2 reads SYGVKD. The CDR3 DNA is TGTGCCATCAGTGAGTCTAGCGGGGGGGCCCGTAGCACAGATACGCAGTATTTT. Protein: CAISESSGGARSTDTQYF.

This clonotype appeared a few times. The rearrangement links TRBV7-8 to TRBJ2-1, with D perhaps being TRBD1 or TRBD2 (5 bases each). CDR1 is SGHVS and CDR2 is FQNEAQ in the germline V gene. Between the trimmed V and J ends, which lost 6 bases and 5 bases, there was a span of 17 bases. This CDR3 contains 15 residues. The CDR3 spells CASRGLVGRNNEQFF. As DNA, the CDR3 is TGTGCCAGCAGGGGATTAGTGGGACGTAACAATGAGCAGTTCTTC.

The chain employs TRBV27 and TRBJ1-2, with TRBD1 as a possible D gene (6 bases). The ends were cut back, 5 bases at V and 3 bases at J, with 10 bases in the middle. Per the germline V gene, CDR1 is MNHEY and CDR2 is SMNVEV (reference sequence). The CDR3 length is 13 residues. Written as DNA, the CDR3 is TGTGCCAGCAGTCCTGGACAGTACTATGGCTACACCTTC. This gives the protein CASSPGQYYGYTF.

The chain employs TRBV9 and TRBJ1-1; tentatively, D is TRBD1 (6 bases). Germline V CDR1 and CDR2: SGDLS, YYNGEE. The length of the CDR3 is 13 residues. Trimming removed 2 bases from V and 5 bases from J, with 10 bases in between. The CDR3 loop reads CASSVGGSTEAFF. The DNA for the CDR3 is TGTGCCAGCAGCGTGGGGGGCTCTACTGAAGCTTTCTTT.

This clonotype has just a few counts. This rearrangement joins TRBV7-9 to TRBJ2-3, with D perhaps being TRBD1 or TRBD2 (5 bases each). Trimming left V 5 bases short and J 7 bases short, with 16 bases between. The CDR3 is 14 residues long. Germline CDR1 SEHNR, CDR2 FQNEAQ (reference sequence). The chain's CDR3 is CASSPLPGPNTQYF. CDR3 DNA: TGTGCCAGCAGCCCCCTCCCGGGACCGAATACGCAGTATTTT.

The chain carries TRBV7-8 and TRBJ2-1, with TRBD1 matching over 8 bases. Germline CDR1 SGHVS, CDR2 FQNEAQ. J gave up 8 bases and V 9 bases, and 9 bases lay outside the gene matches. This CDR3 has 13 amino acids. The CDR3 coding sequence is TGTGCCAGTGGACAGGGCGGGTTAGATGAGCAGTTCTTC. This codes for CASGQGGLDEQFF.

This clonotype turned up a few times. This chain connects TRBV19 to TRBJ1-5; 7 bases map to TRBD1. V dropped 1 base and J dropped 6; count of bases not matched to a gene: 6. The CDR3 is made up of 15 amino acids. Looked up from germline, CDR1 is LNHDA and CDR2 is SQIVND (reference sequence). CDR3 bases: TGTGCCAGTAGTATAGTCCCTGGGACAGCTCAGCCCCAGCATTTT. Encoded protein: CASSIVPGTAQPQHF. The variable domain in full, completed from reference TRBV19 and TRBJ1-5, reads DGGITQSPKYLFRKEGQNVTLSCEQNLNHDAMYWYRQDPGQGLRLIYYSQIVNDFQKGDIAEGYSVSREKKESFPLTVTSAQKNPTAFYLCASSIVPGTAQPQHFGDGTRLSIL.

The V and J genes are TRBV24-1 and TRBJ2-1; unclear D gene. The CDR3 extends over 13 amino acids. The V gene's germline CDR1 is KGHDR and CDR2 SFDVKD. V shed 4 bases and J shed 10 bases, with 13 bases lying between them. The CDR3 spells CATSELGNLEQFF. CDR3 DNA: TGTGCCACCAGTGAATTAGGCAATCTAGAGCAGTTCTTC.

The genes are TRBV19 and TRBJ2-7; 8 bases match TRBD2. CDR1 is LNHDA, CDR2 SQIVND, per germline (reference sequence). The CDR3 consists of 14 residues. With 4 bases clipped from V and 7 bases from J, the junction kept 9 bases outside the gene matches. The CDR3 region is CASSTTGGAGEQYF. The CDR3 DNA sequence: TGTGCCAGTAGTACGACCGGGGGGGCCGGGGAGCAGTACTTC.

The chain has TRBV19 and TRBJ2-2, with 7 bases lining up with TRBD2. Trimming at V came to 7 bases and at J to 4 bases, leaving 12 bases not matched to a gene. Germline V lookup: CDR1 LNHDA, CDR2 SQIVND (reference sequence). The CDR3 has 16 residues. For the CDR3, the DNA is TGTGCCAGTAAACTTGCTAGCGGCATGGGCACCGGGGAGCTGTTTTTT. It specifies CASKLASGMGTGELFF. Based on the CDR3 plus reference TRBV19 and TRBJ2-2, the full variable domain is DGGITQSPKYLFRKEGQNVTLSCEQNLNHDAMYWYRQDPGQGLRLIYYSQIVNDFQKGDIAEGYSVSREKKESFPLTVTSAQKNPTAFYLCASKLASGMGTGELFFGEGSRLTVL.

The gene calls are TRBV7-6 and TRBJ1-2; D might be TRBD1 (5 bases). V shed 2 bases and J shed 6 bases, with 28 bases lying between them. The CDR3 totals 19 residues. Germline lookup yields CDR1 SGHVS and CDR2 FNYEAQ. The CDR3 loop reads CASSLPAAGRTTTPDGYTF. The DNA of the CDR3 is TGTGCCAGCAGCTTACCCGCCGCGGGGCGGACCACCACTCCGGATGGCTACACCTTC. Full variable domain (remainder filled in from reference TRBV7-6 and TRBJ1-2): GAGVSQSPRYKVTKRGQDVALRCDPISGHVSLYWYRQALGQGPEFLTYFNYEAQQDKSGLPNDRFSAERPEGSISTLTIQRTEQRDSAMYRCASSLPAAGRTTTPDGYTFGSGTRLTVV.

V usage is TRBV9 and J usage is TRBJ1-6, with D perhaps TRBD1 (5 bases). V lost 0 bases to trimming and J lost 10 bases, with 11 bases between them. Germline assignment: CDR1 SGDLS and CDR2 YYNGEE. The CDR3 is 14 amino acids. CDR3 in amino acids: CASSVGDPRSPLHF. The DNA of the CDR3 is TGTGCCAGCAGCGTAGGGGACCCACGGTCACCCCTCCACTTT. The whole variable domain, filled in from reference TRBV9 and TRBJ1-6, reads DSGVTQTPKHLITATGQRVTLRCSPRSGDLSVYWYQQSLDQGLQFLIQYYNGEERAKGNILERFSAQQFPDLHSELNLSSLELGDSALYFCASSVGDPRSPLHFGNGTRLTVT.

This clonotype was detected only once. The chain links TRBV12-3 or TRBV12-4 to TRBJ2-7; D remains ambiguous. Trimming left V 3 bases short and J 2 bases short, with 8 bases between. The CDR3 loop spans 13 amino acids. Here the CDR3 reads CASSFSIAYEQYF. DNA of the CDR3: TGTGCCAGCAGTTTTTCAATCGCCTACGAGCAGTACTTC.

This clonotype was seen more than once but under ten times. The chain has TRBV14 and TRBJ1-6; no reliable D call. The V gene's germline CDR1 is SGHDN and CDR2 FVKESK. V was cut by 2 bases and J by 9 bases, with 5 bases left in between. The CDR3 has 12 amino acids. CDR3 DNA sequence: TGTGCCAGCAGCCAACTGCGTTCACCCCTCCACTTT. It is translated as CASSQLRSPLHF. Based on the CDR3 plus reference TRBV14 and TRBJ1-6, the full variable domain is EAGVTQFPSHSVIEKGQTVTLRCDPISGHDNLYWYRRVMGKEIKFLLHFVKESKQDESGMPNNRFLAERTGGTYSTLKVQPAELEDSGVYFCASSQLRSPLHFGNGTRLTVT.

This clonotype was observed a handful of times. J is TRBJ1-1 and V is TRBV12-3 or TRBV12-4, with D hard to call. Trimming left V 7 bases short and J 0 bases short, with 15 bases between. The CDR3 spans 15 residues. The CDR3: CASITSRAMNTEAFF. The CDR3 DNA sequence: TGTGCCAGCATTACAAGTAGGGCCATGAACACTGAAGCTTTCTTT.

This clonotype was detected a few times. The chain uses TRBV5-8 and TRBJ1-1; D is ambiguous. V lost 4 bases, J lost 1 base, and 23 bases lay in between. This CDR3 has 18 residues. The germline CDR1 and CDR2 sequences are SGHTS and YDEGEE. CDR3 in amino acids: CASSLKNHTETGNTEAFF. CDR3 nucleotides: TGTGCCAGCAGCCTCAAAAACCATACCGAGACGGGGAACACTGAAGCTTTCTTT.

In this sample, this clonotype turned up a few times. The genes are TRBV12-3 or TRBV12-4 and TRBJ2-3; no reliable D call. The CDR3 loop spans 13 amino acids. The germline V and J ends were trimmed by 5 bases and 6 bases, with 12 bases remaining between them. Here the CDR3 DNA reads TGTGCCAGCAGTCCCATGGTTTTGGATACGCAGTATTTT. The encoded protein is CASSPMVLDTQYF.